This T cell receptor beta chain stems from a study of T cell responses to AZD1222 COVID-19 vaccine. Study-level results: The study reported that nearly half of spike-specific TCRs target unmutated variant regions. Clonal diversity was possibly underestimated, and the donors were mostly white British, with more females. At 160-218 and 743-854, vaccine-associated CD4 TCRs were dominant, and they spanned spike. Seropositive AZD1222 recipients at baseline numbered only 6 or 7.

The trim removed 5 bases at V and 1 base at J, leaving 13 bases unmatched. The CDR3 is 19 residues long. Germline V gene data show CDR1 as ENHRY and CDR2 as SYGVKD. Of note for this clone: Its antigen remains unknown.

Assay used: immunoSEQ multiplex PCR; TCRdb lists only in-frame clones, some missing. The sample has fewer than 150,000 clones, approximately 90% seen once. The specimen comprised peripheral blood, sampled on day 0 of AZD1222 vaccination. This TCR came from an adult in good health. This chain links TRBV10-3 with TRBJ2-6; 8 bases are shared with TRBD1. In nucleotides, the CDR3 is TGTGCCATCAGTCCAACCTGGGCAGGGGGCTTGTCTGGGGCCAACGTCCTGACTTTC. It specifies CAISPTWAGGLSGANVLTF.